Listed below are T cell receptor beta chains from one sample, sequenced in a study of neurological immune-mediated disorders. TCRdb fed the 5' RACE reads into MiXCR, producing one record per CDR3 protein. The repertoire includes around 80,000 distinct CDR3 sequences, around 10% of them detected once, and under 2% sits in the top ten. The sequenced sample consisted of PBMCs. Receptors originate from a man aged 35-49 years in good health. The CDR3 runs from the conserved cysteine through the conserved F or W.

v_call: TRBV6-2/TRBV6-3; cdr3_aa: CASTPGEPWSDEQFF
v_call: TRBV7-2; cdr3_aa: CASSRFGQENEKLFF
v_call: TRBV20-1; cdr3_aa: CSLDWPIGLEETQYF
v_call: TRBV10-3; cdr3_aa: CAISAGGLDTGELFF
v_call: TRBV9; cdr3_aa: CASSVGGGSHEQYF
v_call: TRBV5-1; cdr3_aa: CASSVTSNPYNEQFF
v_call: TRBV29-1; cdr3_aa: CSVAGVMNTEAFF
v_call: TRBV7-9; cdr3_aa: CASSAGGLEDTQYF
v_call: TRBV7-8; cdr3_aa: CASSLERGIGEKLFF
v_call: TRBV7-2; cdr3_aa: CASSSFDGYNEQFF
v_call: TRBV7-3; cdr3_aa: CASSLGTSDGYTF
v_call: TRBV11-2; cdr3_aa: CASSPGVYEQYF
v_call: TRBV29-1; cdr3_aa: CSVARQGVPYEQYF
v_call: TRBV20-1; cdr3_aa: CSARDREAGYEQYF
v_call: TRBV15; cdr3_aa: CATGGTGLREQYF
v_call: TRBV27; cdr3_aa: CASSLERQGRGEQYF
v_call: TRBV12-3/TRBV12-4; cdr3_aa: CASSSTGTGIPRGYGYTF
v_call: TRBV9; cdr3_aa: CASSPFAGNYNEQFF
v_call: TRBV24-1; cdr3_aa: CATSYITDPSTNTEAFF
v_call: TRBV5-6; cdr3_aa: CASIGGAGVTQYF
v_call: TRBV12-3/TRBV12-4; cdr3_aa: CASSSPRTGMGQPQHF
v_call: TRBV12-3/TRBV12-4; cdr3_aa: CASSFSGTGVLGQYF
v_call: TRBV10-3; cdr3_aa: CAISDTGELFF
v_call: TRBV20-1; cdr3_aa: CSAPRPGVQETQYF
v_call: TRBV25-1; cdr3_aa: CASSGLGREQFF
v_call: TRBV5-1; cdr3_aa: CASYEAGSYEQYF
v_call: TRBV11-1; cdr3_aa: CASSLQSNTEAFF
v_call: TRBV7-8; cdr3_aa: CASSSKFNEQFF
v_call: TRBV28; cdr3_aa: CASSPRGGRLNQPQHF
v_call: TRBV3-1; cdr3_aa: CASSRTSGSAGELFF
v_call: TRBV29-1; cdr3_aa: CSPTQDEAFF
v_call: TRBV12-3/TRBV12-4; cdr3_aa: CASSTDYTLYF
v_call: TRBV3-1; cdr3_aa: CASSHGLSTDTQYF
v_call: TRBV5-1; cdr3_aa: CASSLEGRTDTQYF
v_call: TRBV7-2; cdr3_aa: CASSPGTGHSYEQYF
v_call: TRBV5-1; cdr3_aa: CASSLGGQPSNTEAFF
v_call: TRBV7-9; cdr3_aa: CASSPGQGENYGYTF
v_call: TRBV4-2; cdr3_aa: CASSQSNRGDYTF
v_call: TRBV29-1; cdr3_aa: CSVEDPRGPNNEQFF
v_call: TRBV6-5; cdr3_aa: CASSGDTYEQYF
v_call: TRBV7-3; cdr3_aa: CASSLRPAVGADTQYF
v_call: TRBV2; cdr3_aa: CAIPSGGAGETQYF